Listed below are T cell receptor beta chains from one sample, sequenced in a study of response to subunit inactivated influenza vaccine. TCRdb processed the RT-PCR reads anew with MiXCR; each CDR3 protein has one entry. Among just over 300,000 distinct CDR3 sequences listed, 22% were seen once. This specimen was PBMCs from blood, taken 21 months after vaccination. The receptor set was obtained from a man aged 45-69 years who received an inactivated influenza vaccine. Both conserved end residues are part of each CDR3. Fields, in order: D gene, V gene, clone size, J gene, CDR3 protein, CDR3 DNA. The D gene is left open where the match is weak. Size values are once, few and many counts, or a class for expanded clones, and some rows have none.

d_gene: TRBD1; v_gene: TRBV15; abundance: -; j_gene: TRBJ2-5; CDR3aa: CATSRTGDQETQYF; CDR3nt: TGTGCCACCAGCAGGACAGGGGATCAAGAGACCCAGTACTTC
d_gene: -; v_gene: TRBV10-3; abundance: once; j_gene: TRBJ1-1; CDR3aa: CAISVNGLEALF; CDR3nt: TGTGCCATCAGTGTTAACGGCCTAGAAGCTTTATTT
d_gene: TRBD1; v_gene: TRBV29-1; abundance: -; j_gene: TRBJ1-5; CDR3aa: CSVVGTDSNQPQHF; CDR3nt: TGCAGCGTGGTGGGGACAGATAGCAATCAGCCCCAGCATTTT
d_gene: TRBD2; v_gene: TRBV24-1; abundance: many; j_gene: TRBJ2-1; CDR3aa: CATSDFQPPSGRYNEQFF; CDR3nt: TGTGCCACCAGTGATTTTCAGCCGCCTAGCGGACGATACAATGAGCAGTTCTTC
d_gene: -; v_gene: TRBV7-2; abundance: few; j_gene: TRBJ1-2; CDR3aa: CASSFGWLYGYTF; CDR3nt: TGTGCCAGCAGCTTCGGGTGGCTATATGGCTACACCTTC
d_gene: -; v_gene: TRBV6-1; abundance: -; j_gene: TRBJ2-2; CDR3aa: CASTRQGQANTGELFF; CDR3nt: TGTGCCAGCACGCGGCAAGGGCAGGCGAACACCGGGGAGCTGTTTTTT
d_gene: -; v_gene: TRBV4-1; abundance: few; j_gene: TRBJ2-1; CDR3aa: CASSPLAAHNNEQFF; CDR3nt: TGCGCCAGCAGCCCCCTGGCGGCACACAACAATGAGCAGTTCTTC
d_gene: -; v_gene: TRBV3-1; abundance: -; j_gene: TRBJ1-2; CDR3aa: CASGPGVPYGYTF; CDR3nt: TGTGCCAGTGGACCGGGAGTTCCTTATGGCTACACCTTC
d_gene: -; v_gene: TRBV4-1; abundance: few; j_gene: TRBJ2-1; CDR3aa: CASSQRQFLYNEQFF; CDR3nt: TGCGCCAGCAGCCAACGCCAGTTTCTGTACAATGAGCAGTTCTTC
d_gene: TRBD2; v_gene: TRBV20-1; abundance: many; j_gene: TRBJ2-7; CDR3aa: CSARALGREVTYEQYF; CDR3nt: TGCAGTGCTAGAGCCCTCGGGCGGGAGGTTACCTACGAGCAGTACTTC
d_gene: TRBD1; v_gene: TRBV11-1; abundance: once; j_gene: TRBJ1-2; CDR3aa: CASSLTPGQGAYGYTF; CDR3nt: TGTGCCAGCAGCTTGACCCCGGGACAGGGGGCCTATGGCTACACCTTC
d_gene: -; v_gene: TRBV5-1; abundance: few; j_gene: TRBJ1-5; CDR3aa: CASSLNGQYNQPQHF; CDR3nt: TGCGCCAGCAGCTTAAACGGACAGTACAATCAGCCCCAGCATTTT
d_gene: TRBD1; v_gene: TRBV29-1; abundance: few; j_gene: TRBJ1-2; CDR3aa: CSGRDSSYGYTF; CDR3nt: TGCAGCGGGCGGGACAGTTCCTATGGCTACACCTTC
d_gene: -; v_gene: TRBV24-1; abundance: -; j_gene: TRBJ2-7; CDR3aa: CATSEQGSSGEQYF; CDR3nt: TGTGCCACCAGTGAGCAGGGATCCTCGGGGGAGCAGTACTTC
d_gene: -; v_gene: TRBV20-1; abundance: many; j_gene: TRBJ1-1; CDR3aa: CSARDEGEMNTEAFF; CDR3nt: TGCAGTGCTAGAGACGAGGGGGAAATGAACACTGAAGCTTTCTTT
d_gene: -; v_gene: TRBV6-1; abundance: -; j_gene: TRBJ2-4; CDR3aa: CASSLGGGRDIQYF; CDR3nt: TGTGCCAGCAGCCTAGGAGGAGGGAGAGACATTCAGTACTTC
d_gene: TRBD1; v_gene: TRBV2; abundance: few; j_gene: TRBJ2-7; CDR3aa: CASIGTGDYEQYF; CDR3nt: TGTGCCAGCATTGGGACAGGAGATTACGAGCAGTACTTC
d_gene: TRBD1; v_gene: TRBV2; abundance: -; j_gene: TRBJ1-4; CDR3aa: CAGLSSQGTNEKLFF; CDR3nt: TGTGCCGGGCTCTCATCACAGGGGACTAATGAAAAACTGTTTTTT
d_gene: -; v_gene: TRBV12-3/TRBV12-4; abundance: -; j_gene: TRBJ2-2; CDR3aa: CASIPRGAAGELFF; CDR3nt: TGTGCCAGCATCCCCCGGGGGGCCGCCGGGGAGCTGTTTTTT
d_gene: -; v_gene: TRBV15; abundance: few; j_gene: TRBJ1-5; CDR3aa: CATSRDRDRDRNQPQHF; CDR3nt: TGTGCCACCAGCAGAGACCGAGACCGGGACCGAAATCAGCCCCAGCATTTT
d_gene: -; v_gene: TRBV6-5; abundance: many; j_gene: TRBJ1-1; CDR3aa: CASSYGPDGNTEAFF; CDR3nt: TGTGCCAGCAGTTACGGGCCCGACGGCAACACTGAAGCTTTCTTT
d_gene: -; v_gene: TRBV7-9; abundance: few; j_gene: TRBJ1-4; CDR3aa: CASSRGSSTNEKLFF; CDR3nt: TGTGCCAGCAGCCGCGGGTCCTCAACTAATGAAAAACTGTTTTTT
d_gene: -; v_gene: TRBV18; abundance: many; j_gene: TRBJ1-4; CDR3aa: CASSPESTATNEKLFF; CDR3nt: TGTGCCAGCTCTCCCGAATCGACAGCAACTAATGAAAAACTGTTTTTT
d_gene: TRBD1; v_gene: TRBV4-3; abundance: -; j_gene: TRBJ1-5; CDR3aa: CASSQATLQGDYSNQPQHF; CDR3nt: TGCGCCAGCAGCCAAGCCACACTACAGGGGGATTATAGCAATCAGCCCCAGCATTTT
d_gene: -; v_gene: TRBV15; abundance: -; j_gene: TRBJ2-7; CDR3aa: CATSRQGFNEQYF; CDR3nt: TGTGCCACCAGCAGACAGGGGTTTAACGAGCAGTACTTC
d_gene: TRBD1; v_gene: TRBV7-2; abundance: -; j_gene: TRBJ1-1; CDR3aa: CASSLPHRGRTEAFF; CDR3nt: TGTGCCAGCAGCTTACCGCACAGGGGGCGGACTGAAGCTTTCTTT
d_gene: -; v_gene: TRBV5-6; abundance: -; j_gene: TRBJ1-1; CDR3aa: CASRKGMNTEAFF; CDR3nt: TGTGCCAGCAGAAAGGGGATGAACACTGAAGCTTTCTTT
d_gene: -; v_gene: TRBV6-2/TRBV6-3; abundance: few; j_gene: TRBJ1-1; CDR3aa: CASSYSPGTRSNTEAFF; CDR3nt: TGTGCCAGCAGTTACTCGCCCGGGACAAGGAGTAACACTGAAGCTTTCTTT
d_gene: TRBD1; v_gene: TRBV4-3; abundance: many; j_gene: TRBJ1-5; CDR3aa: CASSTDRGNQPQHF; CDR3nt: TGCGCCAGCAGCACAGACAGGGGCAATCAGCCCCAGCATTTT
d_gene: -; v_gene: TRBV9; abundance: -; j_gene: TRBJ2-3; CDR3aa: CASSGGTSDTQYF; CDR3nt: TGTGCCAGCAGCGGGGGGACGAGTGATACGCAGTATTTT
d_gene: -; v_gene: TRBV5-6; abundance: few; j_gene: TRBJ1-2; CDR3aa: CASSLDVNYGYTF; CDR3nt: TGTGCCAGCAGCTTGGATGTTAACTATGGCTACACCTTC
d_gene: -; v_gene: TRBV20-1; abundance: -; j_gene: TRBJ1-2; CDR3aa: CSAPDRRANYGYTF; CDR3nt: TGCAGTGCCCCTGACAGACGGGCTAACTATGGCTACACCTTC
d_gene: -; v_gene: TRBV12-3/TRBV12-4; abundance: -; j_gene: TRBJ2-2; CDR3aa: CASQVLTGELFF; CDR3nt: TGTGCCAGCCAGGTTCTCACCGGGGAGCTGTTTTTT
d_gene: -; v_gene: TRBV20-1; abundance: few; j_gene: TRBJ2-3; CDR3aa: CSARGPWSDTQYF; CDR3nt: TGCAGTGCCCGGGGGCCGTGGTCAGATACGCAGTATTTT